Below, 3 T cell receptor beta chains from the same sample are listed, as sequenced in a study of blood T cell repertoires in COVID-19. Repertoires were generated with immunoSEQ multiplex PCR, while TCRdb's copy carries only in-frame clones and drops some. The profile shows roughly 140,000 clones, 70% to 90% of them singletons. Sequenced material: peripheral blood. These TCRs come from a woman between 55 and 75 years old with COVID-19, enrolled during active disease.

The J gene is TRBJ2-7, the V gene TRBV19; 7 bases align to TRBD1. V lost 5 bases, J lost 3 bases, and 7 bases stayed unmatched. The V gene's germline CDR1 is LNHDA and CDR2 SQIVND (reference sequence). The CDR3 has 14 residues. The CDR3 is CASSLPGQVYEQYF. In nucleotides, the CDR3 is TGTGCCAGTAGTCTCCCCGGACAGGTCTACGAGCAGTACTTC.

V is TRBV7-9 and J is TRBJ2-7, with 10 nucleotides matching TRBD1. Per the germline V gene, CDR1 is SEHNR and CDR2 is FQNEAQ (reference sequence). This CDR3 contains 14 residues. Germline trimming cut 1 base from V and 4 bases from J; bases unmatched to any gene: 1. CDR3 DNA sequence: TGTGCCAGCAGCTTAGAGGGACAGGGGTACGAGCAGTACTTC. Protein sequence: CASSLEGQGYEQYF.

The rearrangement links TRBV21-1 to TRBJ1-6. TRBV21-1 corresponds to a pseudogene. The CDR3 runs 13 residues. CDR3 amino acids: CASSRTCNSPLHF. CDR3 in DNA: TGTGCCAGCAGCCGTACTTGTAATTCACCCCTCCACTTT.